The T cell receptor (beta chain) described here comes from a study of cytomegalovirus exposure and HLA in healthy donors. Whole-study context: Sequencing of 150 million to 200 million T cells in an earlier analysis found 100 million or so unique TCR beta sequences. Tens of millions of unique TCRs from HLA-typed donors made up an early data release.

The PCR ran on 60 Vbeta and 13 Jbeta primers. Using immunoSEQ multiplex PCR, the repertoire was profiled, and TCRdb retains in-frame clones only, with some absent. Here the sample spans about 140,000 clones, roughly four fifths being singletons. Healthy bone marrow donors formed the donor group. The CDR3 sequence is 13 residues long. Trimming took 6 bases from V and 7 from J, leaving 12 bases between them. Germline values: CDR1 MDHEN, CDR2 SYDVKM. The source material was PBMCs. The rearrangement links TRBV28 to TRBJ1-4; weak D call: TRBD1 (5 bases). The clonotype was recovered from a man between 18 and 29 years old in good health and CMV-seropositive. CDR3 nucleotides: TGTGCCAGCAGCCCAGGGTCGGGTGAAAAACTGTTTTTT. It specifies CASSPGSGEKLFF.